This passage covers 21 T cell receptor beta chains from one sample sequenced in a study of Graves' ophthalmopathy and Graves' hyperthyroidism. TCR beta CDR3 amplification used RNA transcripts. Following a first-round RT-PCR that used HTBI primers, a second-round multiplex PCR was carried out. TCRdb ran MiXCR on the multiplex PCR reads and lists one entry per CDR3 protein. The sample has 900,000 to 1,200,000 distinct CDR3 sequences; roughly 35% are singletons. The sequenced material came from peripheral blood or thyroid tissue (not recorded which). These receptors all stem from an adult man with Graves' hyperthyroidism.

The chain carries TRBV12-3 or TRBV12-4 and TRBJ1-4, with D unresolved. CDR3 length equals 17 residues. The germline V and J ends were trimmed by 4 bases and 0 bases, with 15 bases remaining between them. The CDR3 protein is CASSWVDRFSTNEKLFF. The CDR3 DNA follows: TGTGCCAGCAGTTGGGTGGACCGATTCTCAACTAATGAAAAACTGTTTTTT.

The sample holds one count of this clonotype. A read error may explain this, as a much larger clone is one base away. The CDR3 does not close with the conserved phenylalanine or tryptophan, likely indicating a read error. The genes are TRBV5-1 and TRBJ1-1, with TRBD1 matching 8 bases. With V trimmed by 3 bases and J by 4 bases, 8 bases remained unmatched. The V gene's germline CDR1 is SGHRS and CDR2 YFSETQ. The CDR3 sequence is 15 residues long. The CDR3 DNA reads TGCGCCAGCAGCTCACACAGGGGGATGGGCACTGAAGCTTTCTCT. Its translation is CASSSHRGMGTEAFS.

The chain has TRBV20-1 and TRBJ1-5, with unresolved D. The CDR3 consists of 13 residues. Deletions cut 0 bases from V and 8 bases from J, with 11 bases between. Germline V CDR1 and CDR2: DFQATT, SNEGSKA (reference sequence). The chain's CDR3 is CSARDFGAEPQHF. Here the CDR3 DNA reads TGCAGTGCTAGAGATTTTGGTGCCGAGCCCCAGCATTTT.

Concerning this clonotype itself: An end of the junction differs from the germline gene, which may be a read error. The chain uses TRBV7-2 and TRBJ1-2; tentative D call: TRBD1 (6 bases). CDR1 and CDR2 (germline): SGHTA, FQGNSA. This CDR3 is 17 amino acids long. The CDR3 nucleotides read TGTGTCAGCAGCTCCACCATTGGGGGGGCGCCCGACTATGGCTACACCTTC. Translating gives CVSSSTIGGAPDYGYTF.

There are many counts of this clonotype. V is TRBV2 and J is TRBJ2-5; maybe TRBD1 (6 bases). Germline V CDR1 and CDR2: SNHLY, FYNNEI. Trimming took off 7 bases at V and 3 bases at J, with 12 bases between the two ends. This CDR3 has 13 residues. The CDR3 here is CASTRQDEETQYF. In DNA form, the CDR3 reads TGTGCCAGCACCAGACAGGACGAAGAGACCCAGTACTTC.

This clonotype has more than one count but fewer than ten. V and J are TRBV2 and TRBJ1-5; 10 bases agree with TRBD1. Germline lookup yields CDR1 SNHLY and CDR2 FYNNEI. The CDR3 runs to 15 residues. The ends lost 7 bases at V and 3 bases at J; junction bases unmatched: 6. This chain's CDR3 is CASIEGQGYNQPQHF. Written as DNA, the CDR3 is TGTGCCAGCATCGAGGGACAGGGGTACAATCAGCCCCAGCATTTT.

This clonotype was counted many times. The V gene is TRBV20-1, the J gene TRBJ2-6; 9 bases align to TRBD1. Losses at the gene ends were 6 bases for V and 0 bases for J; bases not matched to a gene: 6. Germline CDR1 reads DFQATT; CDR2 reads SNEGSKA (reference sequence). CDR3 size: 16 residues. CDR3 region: CSAQTGGSSGANVLTF. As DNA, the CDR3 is TGCAGTGCCCAGACAGGGGGAAGCTCTGGGGCCAACGTCCTGACTTTC.

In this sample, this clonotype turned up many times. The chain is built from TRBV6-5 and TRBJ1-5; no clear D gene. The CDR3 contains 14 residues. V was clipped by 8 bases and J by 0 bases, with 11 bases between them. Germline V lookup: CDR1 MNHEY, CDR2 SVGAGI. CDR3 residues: CASSGSYSNQPQHF. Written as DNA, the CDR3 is TGTGCCAGCTCGGGGTCCTATAGCAATCAGCCCCAGCATTTT.

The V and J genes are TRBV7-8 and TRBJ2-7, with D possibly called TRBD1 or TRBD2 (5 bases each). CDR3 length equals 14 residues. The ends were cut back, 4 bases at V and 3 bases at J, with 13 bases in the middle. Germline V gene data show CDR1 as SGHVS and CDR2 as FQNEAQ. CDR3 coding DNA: TGTGCCAGCAGCTCCCGAGGGACCTACTACGAGCAGTACTTC. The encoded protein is CASSSRGTYYEQYF.

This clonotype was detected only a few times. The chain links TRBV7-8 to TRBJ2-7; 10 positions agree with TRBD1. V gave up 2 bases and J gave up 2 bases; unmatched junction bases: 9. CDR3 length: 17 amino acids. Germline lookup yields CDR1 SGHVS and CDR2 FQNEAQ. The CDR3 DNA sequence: TGTGCCAGCAGCTTAATTCTACGGGACAGGGGACCCTACGAGCAGTACTTC. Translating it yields CASSLILRDRGPYEQYF.

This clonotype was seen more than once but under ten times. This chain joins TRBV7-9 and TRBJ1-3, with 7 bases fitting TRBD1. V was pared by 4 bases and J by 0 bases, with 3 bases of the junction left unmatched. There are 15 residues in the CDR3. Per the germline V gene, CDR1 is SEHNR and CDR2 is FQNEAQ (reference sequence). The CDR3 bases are TGTGCCAGCAGCTGGGACAGCTACTCTGGAAACACCATATATTTT. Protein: CASSWDSYSGNTIYF.

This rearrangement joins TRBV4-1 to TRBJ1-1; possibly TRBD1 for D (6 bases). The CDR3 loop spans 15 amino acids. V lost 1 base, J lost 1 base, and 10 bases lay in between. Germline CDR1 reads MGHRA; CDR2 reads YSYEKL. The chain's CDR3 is CASSQGGTPNTEAFF. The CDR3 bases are TGCGCCAGCAGCCAAGGCGGGACACCGAACACTGAAGCTTTCTTT.

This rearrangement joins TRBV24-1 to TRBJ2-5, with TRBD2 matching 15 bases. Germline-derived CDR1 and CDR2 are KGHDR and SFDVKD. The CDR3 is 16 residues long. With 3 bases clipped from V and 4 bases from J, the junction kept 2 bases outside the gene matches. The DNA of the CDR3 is TGTGCCACCAGTGATCCGGGACTAGCGGGGGGAGAGACCCAGTACTTC. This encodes CATSDPGLAGGETQYF.

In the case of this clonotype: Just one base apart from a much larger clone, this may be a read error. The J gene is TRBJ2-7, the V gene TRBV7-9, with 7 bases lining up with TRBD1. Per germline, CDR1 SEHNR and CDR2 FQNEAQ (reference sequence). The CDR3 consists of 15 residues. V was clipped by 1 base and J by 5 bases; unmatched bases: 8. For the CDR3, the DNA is TGTGCCAGCAGCTTAGGGGGACAGAACCCCAACGAGCAGTACTTC. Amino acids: CASSLGGQNPNEQYF. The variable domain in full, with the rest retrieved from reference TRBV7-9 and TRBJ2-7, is DTGVSQNPRHKITKRGQNVTFRCDPISEHNRLYWYRQTLGQGPEFLTYFQNEAQLEKSRLLSDRFSAERPKGSFSTLEIQRTEQGDSAMYLCASSLGGQNPNEQYFGPGTRLTVT.

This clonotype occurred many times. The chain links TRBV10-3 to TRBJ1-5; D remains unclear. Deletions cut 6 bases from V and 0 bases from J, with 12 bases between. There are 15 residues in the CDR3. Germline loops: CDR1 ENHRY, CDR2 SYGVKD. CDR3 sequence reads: CAISKAWSSNQPQHF. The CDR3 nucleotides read TGTGCCATCAGCAAAGCTTGGTCTAGCAATCAGCCCCAGCATTTT.

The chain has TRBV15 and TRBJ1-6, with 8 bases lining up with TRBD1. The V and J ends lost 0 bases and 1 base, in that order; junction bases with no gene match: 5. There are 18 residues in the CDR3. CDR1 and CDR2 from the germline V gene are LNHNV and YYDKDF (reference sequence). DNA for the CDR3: TGTGCCACCAGCAGAGACGCAGGGGGCGCATCCTATAATTCACCCCTCCACTTT. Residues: CATSRDAGGASYNSPLHF.

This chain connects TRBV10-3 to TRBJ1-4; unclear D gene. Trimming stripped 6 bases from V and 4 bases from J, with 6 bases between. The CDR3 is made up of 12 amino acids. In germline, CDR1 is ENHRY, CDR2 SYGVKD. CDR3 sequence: CAIRRGNEKLFF. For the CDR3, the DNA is TGTGCCATCAGGCGGGGTAATGAAAAACTGTTTTTT.

The CDR3 loop reads CASSWGRGVLQETQYF. CDR3 bases: TGTGCCAGCTCCTGGGGGCGGGGGGTCCTCCAAGAGACCCAGTACTTC. This chain uses TRBV25-1 with TRBJ2-5; 8 bases line up with TRBD2. There are 16 residues in the CDR3. Germline V gene data show CDR1 as MGHDK and CDR2 as SYGVNS. The trim removed 8 bases at V and 1 base at J, leaving 12 bases unmatched.

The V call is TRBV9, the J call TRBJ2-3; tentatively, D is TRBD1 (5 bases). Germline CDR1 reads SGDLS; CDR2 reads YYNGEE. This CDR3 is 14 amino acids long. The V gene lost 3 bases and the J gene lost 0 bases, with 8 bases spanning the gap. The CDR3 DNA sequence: TGTGCCAGCAGCGCACAGGATAGCACAGATACGCAGTATTTT. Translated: CASSAQDSTDTQYF.

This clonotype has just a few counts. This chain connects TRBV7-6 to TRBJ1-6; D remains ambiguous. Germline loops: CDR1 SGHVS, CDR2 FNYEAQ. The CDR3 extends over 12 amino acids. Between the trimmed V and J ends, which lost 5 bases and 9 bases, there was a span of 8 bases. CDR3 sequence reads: CASSPLGSPLHF. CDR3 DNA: TGTGCCAGCAGCCCCCTTGGTTCACCCCTCCACTTT.

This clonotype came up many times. CDR3 DNA: TGTGCCACCCAAGGGGCCCTTACCTACGAGCAGTACTTC. This sequence encodes CATQGALTYEQYF. This chain links TRBV24-1 with TRBJ2-7, with D tentatively TRBD1 (5 bases). The CDR3 is made up of 13 amino acids. Trimming removed 9 bases from V and 2 bases from J, with 13 bases in between. Germline V gene sequence: CDR1 KGHDR, CDR2 SFDVKD.